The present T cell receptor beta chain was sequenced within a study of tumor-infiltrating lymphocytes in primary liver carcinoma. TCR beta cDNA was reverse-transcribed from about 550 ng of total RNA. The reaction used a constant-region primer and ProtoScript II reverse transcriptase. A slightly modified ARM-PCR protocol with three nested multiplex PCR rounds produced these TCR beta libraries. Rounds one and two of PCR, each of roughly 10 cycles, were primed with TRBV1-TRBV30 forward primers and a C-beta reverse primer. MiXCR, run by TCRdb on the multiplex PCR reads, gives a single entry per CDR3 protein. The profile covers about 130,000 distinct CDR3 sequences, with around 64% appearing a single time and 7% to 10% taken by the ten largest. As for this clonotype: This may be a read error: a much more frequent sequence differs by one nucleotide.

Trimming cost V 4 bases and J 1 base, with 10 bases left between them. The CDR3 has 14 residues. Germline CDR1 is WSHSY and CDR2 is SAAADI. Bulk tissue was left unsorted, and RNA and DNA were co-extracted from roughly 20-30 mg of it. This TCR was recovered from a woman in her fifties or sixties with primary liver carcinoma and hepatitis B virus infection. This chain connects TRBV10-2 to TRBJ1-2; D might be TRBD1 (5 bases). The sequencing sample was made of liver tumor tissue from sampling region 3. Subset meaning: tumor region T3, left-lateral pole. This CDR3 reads CASSGPGSNYGYTF. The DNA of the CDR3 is TGCGCCAGCAGTGGGCCAGGGAGTAACTATGGCTACACCTTC.